Sequencing of this TCR beta chain was carried out in a study of technical replicates of blood from several donors. Data came from immunoSEQ multiplex PCR; TCRdb stores just in-frame clones and leaves some out. The sample comprises 62,000 or so clones, roughly 86% of which are singletons, and roughly 5.2% rests with the top ten. Germline loops: CDR1 GTSNPN, CDR2 SVGIG (reference sequence). J was trimmed by 8 bases and V by 1 base; bases with no gene match: 6. This CDR3 contains 14 residues. The clonotype was recovered from a human donor in good health. Some clones in this sample may be carry-over from other donors' samples. The sample consisted of PBMCs. V usage is TRBV30 and J usage is TRBJ2-1; 9 bases line up with TRBD2. The CDR3 sequence: CAWSGTSAVDEQFF. In nucleotides, the CDR3 is TGTGCCTGGAGTGGGACTAGCGCCGTGGATGAGCAGTTCTTC.